Presented here are 24 T cell receptor beta chains from one specimen sequenced in a study of blood T cells in healthy people across ages (dated by TCRdb to 2015 to 2017). The receptor library was made with 5' RACE. These reads were obtained on an Illumina HiSeq 2500. The second PCR ran for about 6 to 11 cycles and used a J-beta primer mix along with a sample-barcoded 5' primer. In TCRdb, the public reads were trimmed at Q25 with fastp and aligned with MiXCR, with productive beta chains retained. All rows with the same CDR3 protein become a single entry with the most common DNA and genes. The sample contains around 800,000 distinct CDR3 sequences, 46% of them found a single time. Together, the top ten hold around a sixth of the sample. The specimen was blood. The source of these receptors is a man aged 80 or over in good health.

In DNA form, the CDR3 reads TGTGCCAGCAGCCAAACCGGGACTAGCGGCTACAATGAGCAGTTCTTC. It specifies CASSQTGTSGYNEQFF. The V call is TRBV4-2, the J call TRBJ2-1; 11 nucleotides line up with TRBD2. The CDR3 sequence is 16 residues long. With V trimmed by 2 bases and J by 3 bases, 3 bases remained unmatched. Germline V CDR1 and CDR2: LGHNA, YNFKEQ.

Comment on this clonotype: One end of the junction is discordant with germline, which a read error may explain. The chain is built from TRBV7-8 and TRBJ2-1; D assignment may be TRBD1 or TRBD2 (6 bases each). The germline V gene has CDR1 SGHVS and CDR2 FQNEAQ. The CDR3 spans 12 residues. CDR3 in DNA: TGTGCCAGCAGCACAGGGCGGGATGAGCGGTTCTTC. Translating it yields CASSTGRDERFF.

On this clonotype itself: A junction end diverges from the germline sequence, so it may reflect a read error. The rearrangement uses TRBV6-6 and TRBJ2-6; 7 bases align to TRBD1. Looked up from germline, CDR1 is MNHNY and CDR2 is SVGAGI (reference sequence). The CDR3 spans 15 residues. The CDR3 DNA reads TGTGTCAGCAGCAAGACAGGGCCCGGGGCCAACGTCCTGACTTTC. Amino acid sequence: CVSSKTGPGANVLTF.

The rearrangement uses TRBV18 and TRBJ2-5, with D possibly being TRBD2 (5 bases). The J call may not be correct, given that the DNA end is closer to TRBJ2-1. Per germline, CDR1 KGHSH and CDR2 LQKENI. CDR3 size: 16 residues. The CDR3 sequence: CASSLKTLDFQETQFF. The CDR3 DNA is TGTGCCAGCTCCCTGAAGACCTTGGACTTTCAAGAGACCCAGTTCTTC.

This clonotype has just a few counts. This rearrangement joins TRBV7-3 to TRBJ2-1; 14 bases map to TRBD2. V shed 4 bases, J shed 8 bases, and the junction held 10 bases outside the gene matches. The germline V gene encodes CDR1 SGHTA and CDR2 FQGTGA. The CDR3 consists of 17 residues. CDR3 region: CASSSTGTSGSIDEQFF. The CDR3, as DNA: TGTGCCAGCAGCTCGACCGGGACTAGCGGGAGTATCGATGAGCAGTTCTTC.

This clonotype was seen more than once but under ten times. The chain joins TRBV7-2 to TRBJ2-5; D not resolved. The CDR3 runs to 12 residues. V shed 5 bases and J shed 6 bases, with 10 bases lying between them. The V gene's germline CDR1 is SGHTA and CDR2 FQGNSA. The DNA of the CDR3 is TGTGCCAGCAGCAAACCCCGGCAGACCCAGTACTTC. Translation: CASSKPRQTQYF.

This clonotype was recorded only once. This chain joins TRBV19 and TRBJ2-7; D perhaps matches TRBD2 (5 bases). Germline CDR1 LNHDA, CDR2 SQIVND (reference sequence). The CDR3 covers 15 residues. Trimming removed 2 bases from V and 1 base from J, with 12 bases in between. As DNA, the CDR3 is TGTGCCAGTAGTATAACGAGGGCCGCTTCCTACGAGCAGTACTTC. The encoded protein is CASSITRAASYEQYF.

The chain carries TRBV15 and TRBJ2-5, with 7 nucleotides matching TRBD1. The CDR3 extends over 14 amino acids. J lost 2 bases, V lost 5 bases, and 5 bases had no gene match. CDR1 is LNHNV, CDR2 YYDKDF, per germline (reference sequence). CDR3 DNA sequence: TGTGCCACCAGCGGTGGACAGGATCAAGAGACCCAGTACTTC. Translated: CATSGGQDQETQYF.

There are a few counts of this clonotype. This chain links TRBV4-3 with TRBJ1-2; D uncertain. From germline, CDR1 is LGHNA and CDR2 YSLEER. The CDR3 runs to 12 residues. With 8 bases removed from V and 4 bases from J, the gap between germline ends came to 11 bases. The CDR3 nucleotides are TGCGCCAGCTCGGCGGGAACCTATGGCTACACCTTC. Translated, it gives CASSAGTYGYTF.

Many counts were recorded for this clonotype. The genes are TRBV6-2 or TRBV6-3 and TRBJ2-2; perhaps TRBD2 as D (6 bases). CDR1 is MNHEY and CDR2 is SVGEGT in the germline V gene. The V end was cut by 5 bases, the J end by 1 base, with 8 bases between. The CDR3 length is 14 residues. The CDR3 reads CASSLRENTGELFF. CDR3 nucleotide sequence: TGTGCCAGCAGTCTGCGGGAGAACACCGGGGAGCTGTTTTTT.

This chain links TRBV7-3 with TRBJ2-1; TRBD1 is a possible D gene (6 bases). The DNA end is a closer match to TRBJ2-7, so the J assignment may be wrong. The length of the CDR3 is 14 residues. The germline gives CDR1 SGHTA, CDR2 FQGTGA. CDR3 bases: TGTGCCAGCAGCCTTGGACAGACATACAATGAGCAGTACTTC. Translation gives CASSLGQTYNEQYF.

This clonotype was observed at least ten times. The chain combines TRBV15 with TRBJ2-1; D remains ambiguous. Germline-derived CDR1 and CDR2 are LNHNV and YYDKDF (reference sequence). Trimming left V 7 bases short and J 6 bases short, with 19 bases between. The CDR3 extends over 15 amino acids. This CDR3 is CATTLGSLLSNEQFF. CDR3 in DNA: TGTGCCACCACCCTCGGGTCCCTACTGTCCAATGAGCAGTTCTTC.

The V and J genes are TRBV5-1 and TRBJ1-2; D is ambiguous. Trimming left V 3 bases short and J 6 bases short, with 12 bases between. Germline assignment: CDR1 SGHRS and CDR2 YFSETQ. The CDR3 has 13 residues. The CDR3 sequence is CASSWDEGDGYTF. The CDR3 bases are TGCGCCAGCAGCTGGGATGAGGGAGATGGCTACACCTTC.

The chain combines TRBV3-1 with TRBJ2-1, with D unclear. V gave up 3 bases and J gave up 5 bases, with 5 bases separating them. CDR1 is LGHDT and CDR2 is YNNKEL in the germline V gene (reference sequence). This CDR3 is built from 12 residues. In DNA form, the CDR3 reads TGTGCCAGCAGCCAGACGGACAATGAGCAGTTCTTC. Its protein is CASSQTDNEQFF.

This chain joins TRBV20-1 and TRBJ2-1, with 11 bases matching TRBD2. Germline V gene sequence: CDR1 DFQATT, CDR2 SNEGSKA (reference sequence). Unmatched junction bases numbered 15, after V lost 5 bases and J lost 3 bases. The length of the CDR3 is 18 residues. The CDR3 protein is CSADTSGSGAFLYNEQFF. Here the CDR3 DNA reads TGCAGTGCTGACACTAGCGGGAGTGGTGCCTTTCTCTACAATGAGCAGTTCTTC.

The V call is TRBV7-2, the J call TRBJ2-2; 12 bases fit TRBD2. V trimming: 4 bases; J trimming: 4 bases; junction bases outside the gene matches: 10. Germline V gene lookup returns CDR1 SGHTA and CDR2 FQGNSA. The CDR3 is 18 amino acids. In nucleotides, the CDR3 is TGTGCCAGCAGCTGGCGCTGGACTAGCGGGGTTTCCACCGGGGAGCTGTTTTTT. This sequence encodes CASSWRWTSGVSTGELFF.

V is TRBV5-1 and J is TRBJ2-3, with 9 bases matching TRBD1. V shed 3 bases, J shed 3 bases, and the junction held 11 bases outside the gene matches. From germline, CDR1 is SGHRS and CDR2 YFSETQ. The CDR3 consists of 17 residues. The DNA for the CDR3 is TGCGCCAGCAGCTCGCCGCCGGGACAGGGATTGACAGATACGCAGTATTTT. It translates to CASSSPPGQGLTDTQYF.

A remark on this clonotype: A much more abundant neighbour one base away suggests this may be a read error. The rearrangement joins TRBV29-1 to TRBJ2-1, with D possibly being TRBD1 (6 bases). Germline V gene lookup returns CDR1 SQVTM and CDR2 ANQGSEA. This CDR3 region has 13 residues. The CDR3 nucleotides read TGCAGCGGAAATGGGGGCCTTTACAGTGAGCAGTTCTTC. It translates to CSGNGGLYSEQFF.

This clonotype was detected only once. This rearrangement joins TRBV12-3 or TRBV12-4 to TRBJ2-3, with a possible D match to TRBD2 (5 bases). This CDR3 spans 15 amino acids. Between the trimmed V and J ends, which lost 3 bases and 4 bases, there was a span of 14 bases. CDR3 nucleotide sequence: TGTGCCAGCAGTTTGTTCAGAGGGCCCGCAGATACGCAGTATTTT. Its protein product is CASSLFRGPADTQYF.

The chain combines TRBV3-1 with TRBJ1-1, with D perhaps matching TRBD1 (6 bases). Germline CDR1 and CDR2: LGHDT and YNNKEL (reference sequence). Trimming stripped 5 bases from V and 2 bases from J, with 12 bases between. This CDR3 comprises 14 residues. CDR3 coding DNA: TGTGCCAGCAGCAATAAGGACAGAAACACTGAAGCTTTCTTT. Protein product: CASSNKDRNTEAFF.

CDR3 sequence reads: CSVSQAGGLAKNIQYF. The CDR3 region has the DNA TGCAGTGTTTCCCAAGCGGGAGGGCTGGCCAAAAACATTCAGTACTTC. The chain recombines TRBV20-1 with TRBJ2-4, with 10 positions matching TRBD2. The V gene's germline CDR1 is DFQATT and CDR2 SNEGSKA (reference sequence). With V trimmed by 7 bases and J by 1 base, 10 bases remained unmatched. CDR3 length: 16 amino acids.

This clonotype was observed at least ten times. The chain employs TRBV27 and TRBJ2-5, with D perhaps assigned TRBD1 or TRBD2 (5 bases each). With 6 bases removed from V and 5 bases from J, the gap between germline ends came to 7 bases. CDR3 length: 11 amino acids. The germline gives CDR1 MNHEY, CDR2 SMNVEV (reference sequence). DNA for the CDR3: TGTGCCAGCAGCTGGGGGGAGACCCAGTACTTC. Its protein is CASSWGETQYF.

J is TRBJ2-7 and V is TRBV7-9; D perhaps matches TRBD1 (5 bases). This CDR3 contains 15 residues. V lost 2 bases and J lost 7, with 18 bases in between. Looked up from germline, CDR1 is SEHNR and CDR2 is FQNEAQ (reference sequence). CDR3: CASSLFQGGYNEQYF. CDR3 bases: TGTGCCAGCAGCTTATTCCAGGGTGGGTACAATGAGCAGTACTTC. Using reference TRBV7-9 and TRBJ2-7 for the parts outside the CDR3, the full variable domain is DTGVSQNPRHKITKRGQNVTFRCDPISEHNRLYWYRQTLGQGPEFLTYFQNEAQLEKSRLLSDRFSAERPKGSFSTLEIQRTEQGDSAMYLCASSLFQGGYNEQYFGPGTRLTVT.

This clonotype was recorded at least ten times. This chain links TRBV29-1 with TRBJ2-5, with 8 nucleotides matching TRBD2. There are 14 residues in the CDR3. The ends lost 4 bases at V and 2 bases at J; junction bases unmatched: 6. Germline-derived CDR1 and CDR2 are SQVTM and ANQGSEA. CDR3 protein: CSVGAKRGQETQYF. CDR3 DNA sequence: TGCAGCGTTGGCGCCAAGCGGGGGCAAGAGACCCAGTACTTC.